Listed here are 15 T cell receptor beta chains from one sample, sequenced in a study of cytomegalovirus exposure and HLA in healthy donors listed by TCRdb under 2017. Receptor amplification or capture employed the immunoSEQ multiplex PCR assay. A mixture of 60 forward primers for TCR Vbeta segments and 13 reverse primers for TCR Jbeta segments was used in the multiplex PCR. TCRdb took this table from immuneACCESS and kept in-frame rearrangements with V and J called. Such tables lack part of the clones; where checked against another copy, unresolved V genes explain under half of the gap, and the rest is unexplained. This sample comprises 100,000 to 150,000 clones, 15% to 20% of them detected only once. The biggest ten clones account for about 3.1% of the sample. The sequenced sample consisted of PBMCs. The receptors originated from a female donor in good health and CMV-seropositive.

This chain connects TRBV4-2 to TRBJ2-1; perhaps TRBD2 as D (5 bases). The CDR3 has 14 residues. With 1 base removed from V and 7 bases from J, the gap between germline ends came to 11 bases. CDR1 and CDR2 from the germline V gene are LGHNA and YNFKEQ. The CDR3, as DNA: TGTGCCAGCAGCCAAGGTGGTAGCGAGAATGAGCAGTTCTTC. As protein: CASSQGGSENEQFF.

The rearrangement joins TRBV29-1 to TRBJ1-1; D gene uncertain. CDR1 is SQVTM, CDR2 ANQGSEA, per germline. This CDR3 region has 12 residues. Trimming removed 6 bases from V and 1 base from J, with 9 bases in between. In nucleotides, the CDR3 is TGCAGCGTACCGACATGGAACACTGAAGCTTTCTTT. Translation gives CSVPTWNTEAFF.

This clone was detected only a few times. The chain joins TRBV4-2 to TRBJ2-2; 7 nucleotides line up with TRBD2. The J segment lost 13 bases and the V segment lost 0 bases, leaving 8 bases of the junction unmatched. This CDR3 region has 14 residues. CDR1 is LGHNA and CDR2 is YNFKEQ in the germline V gene. The CDR3 DNA sequence: TGTGCCAGCAGCCAAGATAGTCGACTAGCAAGGCTGTTTTTT. It specifies CASSQDSRLARLFF.

The rearrangement links TRBV7-2 to TRBJ2-3; TRBD2 matches at 10 bases. Germline CDR1 is SGHTA and CDR2 is FQGNSA. J was trimmed by 14 bases and V by 1 base; bases with no gene match: 9. The CDR3 has 14 residues. The CDR3 loop is CASSLGGAGTSAYF. CDR3 coding DNA: TGTGCCAGCAGCTTAGGTGGGGCGGGGACTAGCGCGTATTTT.

V and J are TRBV5-1 and TRBJ2-5; TRBD2 matches at 10 bases. J was trimmed by 5 bases and V by 4 bases; bases with no gene match: 11. Germline CDR1 and CDR2: SGHRS and YFSETQ. CDR3 length: 16 residues. Written as DNA, the CDR3 is TGCGCCAGCAGCGAGGGACTAGCGCGGTATTCGGAGACCCAGTACTTC. Translation: CASSEGLARYSETQYF.

The chain links TRBV5-1 to TRBJ1-1, with 8 bases aligning to TRBD1. The CDR3 consists of 15 residues. J was trimmed by 1 base and V by 2 bases; bases with no gene match: 4. In germline, CDR1 is SGHRS, CDR2 YFSETQ. This CDR3 reads CASSFRTGRNTEAFF. The CDR3 DNA is TGCGCCAGCAGCTTCCGGACAGGGAGGAACACTGAAGCTTTCTTT.

There are a few counts of this clone. CDR3 protein: CATSNSFYEQYF. CDR3 nucleotide sequence: TGTGCCACCAGCAATAGTTTCTACGAGCAGTACTTC. The V call is TRBV15, the J call TRBJ2-7; D is unresolved. The CDR3 runs to 12 residues. Trimming shortened V by 4 bases and J by 3 bases, and 7 bases separated the two germline ends. CDR1 is LNHNV and CDR2 is YYDKDF in the germline V gene (reference sequence).

The rearrangement uses TRBV7-2 and TRBJ2-7; tentative D call: TRBD2 (5 bases). Germline V gene lookup returns CDR1 SGHTA and CDR2 FQGNSA. V lost 2 bases and J lost 11, with 16 bases in between. The CDR3 extends over 13 amino acids. This CDR3 is CASSLNRGQGKYF. In nucleotides, the CDR3 is TGTGCCAGCAGCTTAAATAGAGGGCAAGGGAAGTACTTC.

This chain links TRBV18 with TRBJ1-1; D ambiguous. Trimming left V 6 bases short and J 3 bases short, with 20 bases between. This CDR3 is 16 amino acids long. Germline CDR1 KGHSH, CDR2 LQKENI. CDR3: CASSPLRGIADTEAFF. CDR3 bases: TGTGCCAGCTCGCCCCTTCGAGGGATCGCGGACACTGAAGCTTTCTTT.

This clone was recorded only once. This chain connects TRBV18 to TRBJ1-5; D is possibly TRBD1 (5 bases). Trimming cost V 3 bases and J 1 base, with 10 bases left between them. The CDR3 is made up of 15 amino acids. Per the germline V gene, CDR1 is KGHSH and CDR2 is LQKENI. The CDR3 DNA sequence: TGTGCCAGCTCACCGCAGGGATCCAGCAATCAGCCCCAGCATTTT. Amino acid sequence: CASSPQGSSNQPQHF.

The chain joins TRBV28 to TRBJ1-1; D unresolved. The CDR3 loop spans 12 amino acids. V gave up 6 bases and J gave up 4 bases, with 9 bases separating them. Germline values: CDR1 MDHEN, CDR2 SYDVKM. The CDR3 DNA sequence: TGTGCCAGCAGGCGTGGAGGCACTGAAGCTTTCTTT. Its translation is CASRRGGTEAFF.

The chain is built from TRBV14 and TRBJ1-3; no reliable D call. The CDR3 is made up of 16 amino acids. Germline loops: CDR1 SGHDN, CDR2 FVKESK. Trimming shortened V by 1 base and J by 0 bases, and 10 bases separated the two germline ends. CDR3 sequence (DNA): TGTGCCAGCAGCCAAGGAGCAGGAATCTCTGGAAACACCATATATTTT. This encodes CASSQGAGISGNTIYF.

Only a few counts were recorded for this clone. The genes are TRBV5-1 and TRBJ2-1, with 9 nucleotides matching TRBD1. Germline CDR1 is SGHRS and CDR2 is YFSETQ. The CDR3 sequence is 15 residues long. After removal of 3 bases from V and 6 bases from J, the junction contained 7 bases not matched to a gene. CDR3 in amino acids: CASSSGQGLGNEQFF. The DNA for the CDR3 is TGCGCCAGCAGCTCGGGACAGGGTTTAGGCAATGAGCAGTTCTTC.

This chain links TRBV5-1 with TRBJ2-1; perhaps TRBD1 as D (6 bases). Germline V lookup: CDR1 SGHRS, CDR2 YFSETQ. V gave up 7 bases and J gave up 3 bases, with 17 bases separating them. The length of the CDR3 is 15 residues. The CDR3 loop reads CASSEDRPNYNEQFF. CDR3 sequence (DNA): TGCGCCAGCTCCGAGGACAGACCAAACTACAATGAGCAGTTCTTC.

There are a few counts of this clone. The chain combines TRBV7-2 with TRBJ1-5; no clear D gene. The germline gives CDR1 SGHTA, CDR2 FQGNSA. CDR3 length: 16 residues. The V end lost 0 bases, the J end lost 4 bases, and 13 bases lay between the germline ends. The chain's CDR3 is CASSLAGGSGNQPQHF. CDR3 in DNA: TGTGCCAGCAGCTTAGCCGGAGGGAGTGGGAATCAGCCCCAGCATTTT.